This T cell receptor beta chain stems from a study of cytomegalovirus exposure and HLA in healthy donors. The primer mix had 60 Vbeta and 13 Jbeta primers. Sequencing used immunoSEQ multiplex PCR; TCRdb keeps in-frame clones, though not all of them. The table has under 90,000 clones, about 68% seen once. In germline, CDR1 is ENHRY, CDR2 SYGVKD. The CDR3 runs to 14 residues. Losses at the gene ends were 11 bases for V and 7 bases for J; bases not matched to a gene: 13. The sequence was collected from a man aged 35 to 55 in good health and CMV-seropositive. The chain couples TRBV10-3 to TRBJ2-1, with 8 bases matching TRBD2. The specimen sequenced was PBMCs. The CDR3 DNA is TGTGCCTTACGCGGGGGGTCCTCGTTGAATGAGCAGTTCTTC. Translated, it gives CALRGGSSLNEQFF.